The 28 T cell receptor beta chains below come from one sample, sequenced in a study of molecular identifiers for immune sequencing clone quantification. TCRdb analysed the PCR reads with MiXCR anew, one entry per CDR3 protein. This sample has 460,000 or so distinct CDR3 sequences, with about a fifth found just once. The sequenced sample was naive CD8+ T cells from blood, with Jurkat cell RNA spiked in. This sample's subset: FACS-sorted CD8+CD4-CCR7+CD45RA+ naive T cells. These receptor sequences come from a human donor in good health. Some libraries in this study had Jurkat cell RNA spiked in.

Regarding this clonotype: At one boundary the junction diverges from the germline segment, which might be a read error. The rearrangement joins TRBV6-2 or TRBV6-3 to TRBJ2-7; TRBD1 might be the D (6 bases). The germline V gene encodes CDR1 MNHEY and CDR2 SVGEGT. This CDR3 is built from 16 residues. CDR3 coding DNA: TGTGCCAGCAGTTACTCCTGGGACATCCTATCCTACGAGCAGCACTTC. As protein: CASSYSWDILSYEQHF.

The J gene is TRBJ2-7, the V gene TRBV13; D possibly corresponds to TRBD1 (6 bases). Per the germline V gene, CDR1 is PRHDT and CDR2 is FYEKMQ (reference sequence). The V gene lost 5 bases and the J gene lost 4 bases, with 18 bases spanning the gap. The CDR3 has 15 amino acids. In DNA, the CDR3 is TGTGCCAGCAGCCCCCGGACAGAGAGAGAGTACGAGCAGTACTTC. This translates into CASSPRTEREYEQYF.

The V and J genes are TRBV27 and TRBJ1-6; D may be TRBD1 (5 bases). The CDR3 loop spans 16 amino acids. Looked up from germline, CDR1 is MNHEY and CDR2 is SMNVEV (reference sequence). V shed 3 bases and J shed 1 base, with 10 bases lying between them. The CDR3 loop reads CASSLFGGSYNSPLHF. As DNA, the CDR3 is TGTGCCAGCAGTTTGTTTGGGGGGTCCTATAATTCACCCCTCCACTTT.

This clonotype was counted at least ten times. J is TRBJ2-3 and V is TRBV27; TRBD2 matches at 8 bases. This CDR3 region has 15 residues. In germline, CDR1 is MNHEY, CDR2 SMNVEV (reference sequence). Trimming took 3 bases from V and 2 from J; bases not matched to a gene: 4. The CDR3 loop is CASSFSSGATDTQYF. The CDR3 region has the DNA TGTGCCAGCAGTTTTAGTAGCGGGGCCACAGATACGCAGTATTTT.

This rearrangement joins TRBV9 to TRBJ2-3; D assignment may be TRBD1 or TRBD2 (6 bases each). Germline CDR1 reads SGDLS; CDR2 reads YYNGEE. V lost 3 bases, J lost 2 bases, and 22 bases lay in between. There are 18 residues in the CDR3. CDR3 DNA sequence: TGTGCCAGCAGCGGTAGAGAGGTCGTCGGGGGCTTCACAGATACGCAGTATTTT. Translating gives CASSGREVVGGFTDTQYF.

The rearrangement joins TRBV4-3 to TRBJ1-6; D possibly corresponds to TRBD1 (5 bases). Deletions cut 4 bases from V and 9 bases from J, with 16 bases between. Germline loops: CDR1 LGHNA, CDR2 YSLEER. The CDR3 has 15 residues. Written as DNA, the CDR3 is TGCGCCAGCAGCCCCGGGGCAGCAATAACTTCACCCCTCCACTTT. It codes for CASSPGAAITSPLHF.

Remarks on this clonotype: Mismatch with germline at one junction end may stem from a read error. The rearrangement uses TRBV24-1 and TRBJ1-5, with D maybe TRBD1 (5 bases). The CDR3 has 18 residues. Germline V gene data show CDR1 as KGHDR and CDR2 as SFDVKD. Here the CDR3 reads CATSKHLMGGRGNRPQHF. Written as DNA, the CDR3 is TGTGCCACCAGTAAACATTTGATGGGGGGACGGGGCAATCGGCCCCAGCATTTT.

The table lists this clonotype with many counts. This chain joins TRBV7-9 and TRBJ2-3, with D tentatively TRBD1 (6 bases). Deletions cut 5 bases from V and 0 bases from J, with 12 bases between. The length of the CDR3 is 15 residues. Germline V gene lookup returns CDR1 SEHNR and CDR2 FQNEAQ (reference sequence). CDR3 nucleotide sequence: TGTGCCAGCAGCCCTCAGGACAGTAGCACAGATACGCAGTATTTT. It translates to CASSPQDSSTDTQYF.

Points on this clonotype: At one boundary the junction diverges from the germline segment, which might be a read error. The V call is TRBV28, the J call TRBJ2-1; 8 bases agree with TRBD1. Per germline, CDR1 MDHEN and CDR2 SYDVKM. CDR3 length equals 14 residues. The DNA of the CDR3 is TGTGCCAGCAGTCACAGGGGGACCTACAATGAGCAGCTCTTC. Amino acid sequence: CASSHRGTYNEQLF.

A few counts support this clonotype. This chain uses TRBV4-2 with TRBJ1-2; tentatively, D is TRBD1 (5 bases). Germline lookup yields CDR1 LGHNA and CDR2 YNFKEQ. The CDR3 loop spans 13 amino acids. Deletions cut 11 bases from V and 3 bases from J, with 16 bases between. CDR3 coding DNA: TGTGCCTCCGGCGGGGGGATGGACTATGGCTACACCTTC. This gives the protein CASGGGMDYGYTF.

This clonotype showed up just a few times. The V and J genes are TRBV4-3 and TRBJ2-5; TRBD1 is a possible D gene (6 bases). This CDR3 contains 14 residues. Per germline, CDR1 LGHNA and CDR2 YSLEER. Trimming took off 0 bases at V and 5 bases at J, with 10 bases between the two ends. The CDR3 DNA is TGCGCCAGCAGCCAAGATACAGGGTGGGAGACCCAGTACTTC. It encodes CASSQDTGWETQYF.

This clonotype was detected ten times or more. The CDR3 here is CASSSHGEGWEQYF. The CDR3 DNA reads TGTGCCAGCAGCTCCCACGGCGAAGGGTGGGAGCAGTACTTC. V and J are TRBV9 and TRBJ2-7, with D uncertain. This CDR3 has 14 residues. CDR1 is SGDLS, CDR2 YYNGEE, per germline. V dropped 4 bases and J dropped 7 bases, with 18 bases sitting between them.

This clonotype has a count of ten or more. The V and J genes are TRBV27 and TRBJ2-7, with a weak D call TRBD2 (5 bases). Germline assignment: CDR1 MNHEY and CDR2 SMNVEV (reference sequence). Deletions cut 6 bases from V and 3 bases from J, with 15 bases between. The CDR3 sequence is 14 residues long. CDR3 DNA: TGTGCCAGCAGCCCCACGAGGGCGGGCTACGAGCAGTACTTC. It yields the protein CASSPTRAGYEQYF.

This clonotype appeared a few times. This chain joins TRBV2 and TRBJ1-4; 8 nucleotides align to TRBD1. J was trimmed by 0 bases and V by 7 bases; bases with no gene match: 4. CDR1 is SNHLY and CDR2 is FYNNEI in the germline V gene. CDR3 size: 15 residues. In nucleotides, the CDR3 is TGTGCCAGCAAGGACAGGGAAACAACTAATGAAAAACTGTTTTTT. Amino acids: CASKDRETTNEKLFF.

This clonotype has only a few counts. At one of its ends the junction is not consistent with the germline gene, which may arise from a read error. The chain uses TRBV6-6 and TRBJ2-7; D is possibly TRBD2 (6 bases). The CDR3 covers 12 residues. The germline CDR1 and CDR2 sequences are MNHNY and SVGAGI (reference sequence). The CDR3 here is CASSSLRWEVGF. Written as DNA, the CDR3 is TGTGCCAGCAGTTCTCTTCGATGGGAGGTAGGCTTC.

The CDR3 is CASSDWTSGTDEQYF. The CDR3 DNA is TGCGCCAGCAGTGACTGGACTAGCGGCACTGATGAGCAGTACTTC. The chain carries TRBV10-1 and TRBJ2-7; 10 positions agree with TRBD2. This CDR3 spans 15 amino acids. Germline CDR1 reads WNHNN; CDR2 reads SYGVQD (reference sequence). Unmatched junction bases numbered 9, after V lost 3 bases and J lost 7 bases.

To note about this clonotype: A much larger clonotype is one base distant, so this may be a read error. V and J are TRBV14 and TRBJ2-5; a possible D gene is TRBD1 (5 bases). The V end lost 4 bases, the J end lost 1 base, and 10 bases lay between the germline ends. The CDR3 totals 14 residues. The V gene's germline CDR1 is SGHDN and CDR2 FVKESK. The CDR3 DNA reads as TGTGCCAGCAGCCGAAACAGGTTCCAAGAGACCCAGTACTTC. Residues: CASSRNRFQETQYF.

This clonotype was detected a few times. The rearrangement joins TRBV4-2 to TRBJ2-5, with D possibly TRBD2 on 5 matching bases. The CDR3 is 13 amino acids. Germline CDR1 LGHNA, CDR2 YNFKEQ. V was trimmed by 4 bases and J by 1 base, leaving 7 bases between them. CDR3 bases: TGTGCCAGCAGCCCCGGGGTCCAAGAGACCCAGTACTTC. Amino acid sequence: CASSPGVQETQYF.

As regards this clonotype: With a much larger clone just one base away, this may be a read error. The CDR3 DNA is TGCAGTGCTGTGTACAGGGAATCCTACGAGCAGTACTTC. Amino acids: CSAVYRESYEQYF. V usage is TRBV20-1 and J usage is TRBJ2-7; TRBD1 might be the D (6 bases). CDR1 is DFQATT, CDR2 SNEGSKA, per germline (reference sequence). Trimming left V 5 bases short and J 1 base short, with 12 bases between. The CDR3 is 13 residues long.

This clonotype has just a few counts. This chain joins TRBV15 and TRBJ2-5, with D tentatively TRBD2 (6 bases). Trimming pared 3 bases from V and 2 bases from J, leaving 13 bases between. The CDR3 sequence is 15 residues long. The germline V gene encodes CDR1 LNHNV and CDR2 YYDKDF (reference sequence). Here the CDR3 reads CATSSGGFGQETQYF. As DNA, the CDR3 is TGTGCCACCAGCAGCGGGGGATTCGGGCAAGAGACCCAGTACTTC.

For the CDR3, the DNA is TGTGCCAGCAGCGCTGGATCGACAGGGCTGGGCGACACTGAAGCTTTCTTT. Its protein is CASSAGSTGLGDTEAFF. J is TRBJ1-1 and V is TRBV9, with 7 bases lining up with TRBD1. Trimming removed 3 bases from V and 3 bases from J; junction bases left unmatched: 14. The CDR3 is 17 amino acids. Germline CDR1 and CDR2: SGDLS and YYNGEE.

This clonotype came up many times. The chain has TRBV27 and TRBJ2-7, with 9 bases lining up with TRBD2. Trimming took 2 bases from V and 3 from J; bases not matched to a gene: 5. Germline V CDR1 and CDR2: MNHEY, SMNVEV (reference sequence). The CDR3 has 15 amino acids. The CDR3 loop is CASSLHSGSIYEQYF. For the CDR3, the DNA is TGTGCCAGCAGTTTACATAGCGGGAGTATCTACGAGCAGTACTTC.

This clonotype appeared many times. This rearrangement joins TRBV20-1 to TRBJ2-3, with D perhaps given as TRBD1 or TRBD2 (5 bases each). The germline gives CDR1 DFQATT, CDR2 SNEGSKA (reference sequence). This CDR3 has 14 amino acids. The ends were cut back, 0 bases at V and 5 bases at J, with 12 bases in the middle. The CDR3 reads CSARDRPGRDTQYF. The CDR3, as DNA: TGCAGTGCTAGAGATCGCCCAGGGAGAGATACGCAGTATTTT.

J is TRBJ2-7 and V is TRBV9; 11 bases are a match to TRBD1. From germline, CDR1 is SGDLS and CDR2 YYNGEE. With 3 bases clipped from V and 4 bases from J, the junction kept 6 bases outside the gene matches. This CDR3 spans 15 amino acids. The CDR3 nucleotides are TGTGCCAGCAGCGCTCAGGGGACAGGGGGATACGAGCAGTACTTC. Its translation is CASSAQGTGGYEQYF.

This clonotype turned up a few times. The rearrangement links TRBV4-3 to TRBJ2-3; the D gene is possibly TRBD1 (5 bases). With 0 bases removed from V and 0 bases from J, the gap between germline ends came to 16 bases. This CDR3 has 18 residues. CDR1 is LGHNA, CDR2 YSLEER, per germline. The CDR3 protein is CASSQEDLRATSTDTQYF. DNA of the CDR3: TGCGCCAGCAGCCAAGAAGACCTCAGGGCGACTAGCACAGATACGCAGTATTTT.

The chain carries TRBV10-3 and TRBJ2-2, with TRBD2 identical over 12 bases. The CDR3 totals 16 residues. Germline V gene sequence: CDR1 ENHRY, CDR2 SYGVKD. After removal of 4 bases from V and 5 bases from J, the junction contained 5 bases not matched to a gene. The CDR3 DNA reads TGTGCCATCAGTGCCCTTGGGACTAGCGGGACCGGGGAGCTGTTTTTT. Its protein product is CAISALGTSGTGELFF.

This clonotype has only a few counts. The chain joins TRBV12-3 or TRBV12-4 to TRBJ2-5; 8 bases fit TRBD2. CDR3 length equals 14 residues. The V segment lost 6 bases and the J segment 1 base; nucleotides outside the gene matches: 4. The CDR3 DNA reads as TGTGCCAGCAGGATAGCGGGATCCCAAGAGACCCAGTACTTC. Its translation: CASRIAGSQETQYF.

This clonotype was observed a handful of times. The J gene is TRBJ2-1, the V gene TRBV7-3; a possible D gene is TRBD2 (6 bases). Germline CDR1 reads SGHTA; CDR2 reads FQGTGA. The CDR3 runs to 18 residues. V dropped 2 bases and J dropped 3 bases, with 20 bases sitting between them. The CDR3 protein is CASSLLDGGGVGYNEQFF. The CDR3 bases are TGTGCCAGCAGCTTACTTGACGGAGGCGGGGTGGGCTACAATGAGCAGTTCTTC.